A single sample gave rise to the 25 T cell receptor beta chains below, sequenced in a study of T cell repertoires in cytomegalovirus infection. Their antigens remain unidentified. TCRdb re-called the reads through MiXCR, storing one row per CDR3 protein. The data show approximately 910,000 distinct CDR3 sequences, 31% seen once. The input for sequencing was cultured CD8+ T cells from PBMCs, taken from culture after CMV antigen stimulation. The receptors come from a human donor in good health (CMV status not recorded). Some clones in this sample may be carry-over from other donors' samples.

This clonotype was observed a handful of times. This chain links TRBV12-3 or TRBV12-4 with TRBJ2-2, with D uncertain. The CDR3 has 14 residues. The V and J ends lost 0 bases and 9 bases respectively, with 11 bases between them. The CDR3 DNA follows: TGTGCCAGCAGTTTAGCTCCCCTCGCTCGGGAGCTGTTTTTT. Its protein is CASSLAPLARELFF.

With respect to this clonotype: This sequence may be a read error, since a much larger clone differs from it by one base. The chain carries TRBV6-1 and TRBJ1-5, with 8 bases lining up with TRBD1. CDR3 length: 16 amino acids. Germline values: CDR1 MNHNS, CDR2 SASEGT. Here the CDR3 DNA reads TGTGCCAGCACCCAACTCCTCGGGACAGGAGATCAGTCCCAGCATTTT. This codes for CASTQLLGTGDQSQHF.

This clonotype appeared a few times. This chain uses TRBV12-3 or TRBV12-4 with TRBJ1-3; no clear D. Trimming shortened V by 2 bases and J by 1 base, and 12 bases separated the two germline ends. CDR3 size: 16 residues. The CDR3 protein is CASSLNGPVSGNTIYF. CDR3 coding DNA: TGTGCCAGCAGTTTAAACGGGCCGGTTTCTGGAAACACCATATATTTT.

The chain is built from TRBV7-8 and TRBJ1-2, with a possible D match to TRBD1 (5 bases). The germline V and J ends were trimmed by 5 bases and 3 bases, with 25 bases remaining between them. This CDR3 has 18 amino acids. CDR1 is SGHVS, CDR2 FQNEAQ, per germline. The CDR3 nucleotides read TGTGCCAGCAGCCCAACGACAGCAGTCGGTTTATTATACTATGGCTACACCTTC. Translation: CASSPTTAVGLLYYGYTF.

The chain has TRBV27 and TRBJ1-4, with TRBD1 as a possible D gene (5 bases). Trimming pared 5 bases from V and 5 bases from J, leaving 12 bases between. There are 14 residues in the CDR3. Per the germline V gene, CDR1 is MNHEY and CDR2 is SMNVEV (reference sequence). CDR3 in DNA: TGTGCCAGCAGTGGGGGTAATAGGAATGAAAAACTGTTTTTT. This translates into CASSGGNRNEKLFF.

This clonotype showed up many times. The rearrangement links TRBV7-8 to TRBJ1-2; 7 bases agree with TRBD1. V was pared by 5 bases and J by 6 bases, with 6 bases of the junction left unmatched. This CDR3 is 13 amino acids long. Germline assignment: CDR1 SGHVS and CDR2 FQNEAQ. The CDR3 sequence is CASSLGGLNGYTF. The CDR3 DNA reads as TGTGCCAGCAGCCTAGGGGGCCTGAATGGCTACACCTTC.

CDR3 in amino acids: CASSLFRGQLPNEKLFF. For the CDR3, the DNA is TGTGCCAGCAGCTTATTCAGGGGGCAGCTACCTAATGAAAAACTGTTTTTT. The chain carries TRBV7-9 and TRBJ1-4; 8 bases match TRBD1. Germline CDR1 and CDR2: SEHNR and FQNEAQ (reference sequence). The junction had 8 bases not matched to a gene; V was cut back by 2 bases and J by 3 bases. CDR3 length: 17 amino acids.

This clonotype turned up a few times. The chain links TRBV6-1 to TRBJ1-1; 8 nucleotides agree with TRBD1. The CDR3 sequence is 14 residues long. Germline values: CDR1 MNHNS, CDR2 SASEGT. V was clipped by 6 bases and J by 1 base; unmatched bases: 4. DNA of the CDR3: TGTGCCAGCAGCCAGGGGGCGGCGAACACTGAAGCTTTCTTT. Its protein is CASSQGAANTEAFF.

As to this clonotype: One base away lies a much larger clone, so this may be a sequencing read error. The chain joins TRBV6-6 to TRBJ1-1; the D is unclear. The CDR3 sequence is 17 residues long. The germline V gene has CDR1 MNHNY and CDR2 SVGAGI (reference sequence). The CDR3 spells CVSSYPDLNPMNTEAFF. Written as DNA, the CDR3 is TGTGTCAGCAGTTATCCAGACCTGAACCCCATGAACACTGAAGCTTTCTTT.

The sample holds a few counts of this clonotype. The chain carries TRBV7-9 and TRBJ1-5, with D tentatively TRBD1 (5 bases). V gave up 1 base and J gave up 0 bases, with 7 bases separating them. Germline V gene lookup returns CDR1 SEHNR and CDR2 FQNEAQ (reference sequence). This CDR3 has 15 residues. Here the CDR3 DNA reads TGTGCCAGCAGCTTAGGAGGGACTAGCAATCAGCCCCAGCATTTT. Residues: CASSLGGTSNQPQHF.

This clonotype was seen once. The chain has TRBV6-6 and TRBJ1-1, with D maybe TRBD1 (5 bases). This CDR3 is 13 amino acids long. V was clipped by 6 bases and J by 6 bases, with 14 bases between them. The germline V gene has CDR1 MNHNY and CDR2 SVGAGI (reference sequence). CDR3 coding DNA: TGTGCCAGCAGCTTACCGACGGGGCCTGAAGCTTTCTTT. Encoded protein: CASSLPTGPEAFF.

The V call is TRBV7-9, the J call TRBJ1-5; no definite D call. The CDR3 is 19 amino acids. The germline V gene encodes CDR1 SEHNR and CDR2 FQNEAQ (reference sequence). V shed 2 bases and J shed 0 bases, with 20 bases lying between them. The CDR3 reads CASSLYPQSGDNSNQPQHF. In nucleotides, the CDR3 is TGTGCCAGCAGCTTATATCCCCAAAGTGGGGATAATAGCAATCAGCCCCAGCATTTT.

This chain uses TRBV4-2 with TRBJ1-2; D is undetermined. V was clipped by 1 base and J by 1 base, with 10 bases between them. The length of the CDR3 is 15 residues. CDR1 is LGHNA and CDR2 is YNFKEQ in the germline V gene. CDR3 in DNA: TGTGCCAGCAGCCAAGGGCAGTGGGGTAACTATGGCTACACCTTC. Its protein is CASSQGQWGNYGYTF.

This clonotype is a singleton in its sample. The V call is TRBV3-1, the J call TRBJ2-7; D is ambiguous. V was cut by 0 bases and J by 0 bases, with 6 bases left in between. The germline V gene encodes CDR1 LGHDT and CDR2 YNNKEL (reference sequence). The CDR3 sequence is 14 residues long. In nucleotides, the CDR3 is TGTGCCAGCAGCCAAGATCCAGTCTCCTACGAGCAGTACTTC. Encoded protein: CASSQDPVSYEQYF.

Concerning this clonotype: A junction boundary mismatches the germline segment, possibly from a read error. The chain has TRBV6-5 and TRBJ1-1; D unclear. The CDR3 consists of 12 residues. Germline CDR1 and CDR2: MNHEY and SVGAGI. CDR3 sequence reads: CTSSPGSLEAFF. CDR3 in DNA: TGTACCAGCAGCCCCGGCTCACTCGAAGCTTTCTTT.

The genes are TRBV12-3 or TRBV12-4 and TRBJ2-1, with TRBD1 as a possible D gene (6 bases). V lost 4 bases and J 6 bases, leaving 10 bases between the germline ends. The CDR3 totals 13 residues. In nucleotides, the CDR3 is TGTGCCAGCAGTTCGGGACATCCCAATGAGCAGTTCTTC. As protein: CASSSGHPNEQFF.

J is TRBJ2-1 and V is TRBV6-1; perhaps TRBD1 as D (5 bases). Per the germline V gene, CDR1 is MNHNS and CDR2 is SASEGT. V gave up 8 bases and J gave up 16 bases, with 12 bases separating them. This CDR3 has 9 residues. CDR3 in DNA: TGTGCCAGCGGAGCCCAGGGTTTCTTC. Translating it yields CASGAQGFF.

This chain connects TRBV10-3 to TRBJ2-2; D is perhaps TRBD1 (6 bases). Between the trimmed V and J ends, which lost 4 bases and 1 base, there was a span of 19 bases. The germline V gene encodes CDR1 ENHRY and CDR2 SYGVKD. The CDR3 consists of 18 residues. Here the CDR3 reads CAISGRSAPGQNTGELFF. The CDR3 DNA reads TGTGCCATCAGTGGCCGGAGTGCGCCGGGACAGAACACCGGGGAGCTGTTTTTT.

This clonotype was observed a few times. CDR3 DNA: TGTGCCAGCAGCCCCGAAGGACTAGCCTTAGAGACCCAGTACTTC. Translating gives CASSPEGLALETQYF. The J gene is TRBJ2-5, the V gene TRBV7-3, with 8 bases fitting TRBD2. The V gene's germline CDR1 is SGHTA and CDR2 FQGTGA. The V segment lost 5 bases and the J segment 4 bases; nucleotides outside the gene matches: 9. This CDR3 contains 15 residues.

This chain connects TRBV10-3 to TRBJ1-1; no reliable D call. Per germline, CDR1 ENHRY and CDR2 SYGVKD. V was clipped by 0 bases and J by 1 base, with 6 bases between them. The CDR3 contains 14 residues. CDR3 bases: TGTGCCATCAGTGAGTCGGGAGGGAACACTGAAGCTTTCTTT. Amino acids: CAISESGGNTEAFF.

The gene calls are TRBV7-8 and TRBJ2-1, with unresolved D. The CDR3 consists of 16 residues. Germline V CDR1 and CDR2: SGHVS, FQNEAQ. Trimming cost V 1 base and J 8 bases, with 18 bases left between them. The CDR3: CASSLVRVGRPDEQFF. In DNA, the CDR3 is TGTGCCAGCAGCTTAGTTCGGGTTGGGCGCCCCGATGAGCAGTTCTTC. Together with reference TRBV7-8 and TRBJ2-1, the CDR3 gives the full variable domain: GAGVSQSPRYKVAKRGQDVALRCDPISGHVSLFWYQQALGQGPEFLTYFQNEAQLDKSGLPSDRFFAERPEGSVSTLKIQRTQQEDSAVYLCASSLVRVGRPDEQFFGPGTRLTVL.

The chain joins TRBV29-1 to TRBJ2-1; 8 bases line up with TRBD1. This CDR3 spans 13 amino acids. With 7 bases clipped from V and 4 bases from J, the junction kept 6 bases outside the gene matches. Germline assignment: CDR1 SQVTM and CDR2 ANQGSEA. The CDR3, as DNA: TGCAGCGAGTCCGGGACAGGTTACAATGAGCAGTTCTTC. Its protein product is CSESGTGYNEQFF.

This clonotype was seen a few times. The genes are TRBV13 and TRBJ2-1; D might be TRBD1 (6 bases). CDR1 PRHDT and CDR2 FYEKMQ come from the germline V gene (reference sequence). Trimming removed 2 bases at V and 8 bases at J, with 19 bases between. The CDR3 is 16 residues long. CDR3 amino acids: CASSLPQFGQIDEQFF. In nucleotides, the CDR3 is TGTGCCAGCAGCTTACCACAATTTGGACAGATCGATGAGCAGTTCTTC.

This clonotype turned up a few times. The chain employs TRBV4-1 and TRBJ1-5, with a possible D match to TRBD1 (5 bases). Trimming pared 6 bases from V and 0 bases from J, leaving 12 bases between. From germline, CDR1 is MGHRA and CDR2 YSYEKL. The CDR3 loop spans 15 amino acids. Here the CDR3 reads CASRQTAYSNQPQHF. For the CDR3, the DNA is TGCGCCAGCAGACAGACAGCCTATAGCAATCAGCCCCAGCATTTT.

The chain recombines TRBV6-2 or TRBV6-3 with TRBJ1-5; the D gene is possibly TRBD1 (5 bases). V lost 3 bases to trimming and J lost 5 bases, with 23 bases between them. CDR1 and CDR2 (germline): MNHEY, SVGEGT. The CDR3 totals 18 residues. The CDR3 here is CASSYSRGPTAVDQPQHF. The CDR3 nucleotides read TGTGCCAGCAGTTATTCGCGGGGCCCCACGGCAGTGGATCAGCCCCAGCATTTT.